This T cell receptor beta chain was recovered during a study of T cells after yellow fever vaccination. This clonotype was recorded a few times. A process of 5'RACE template switching, which added a universal primer site and UMIs, was used to make TCR cDNA. MiXCR was run by TCRdb on the 5' RACE reads, yielding one entry per CDR3 protein. The sample records some 320,000 distinct CDR3 sequences, about 10% being singletons. Per the germline V gene, CDR1 is SNHLY and CDR2 is FYNNEI. This CDR3 has 15 residues. Trimming removed 6 bases at V and 6 bases at J, with 15 bases between. The sequences come from CD4+ T cells sorted from PBMCs, collected 45 days after the yellow fever booster vaccination. The chain joins TRBV2 to TRBJ1-6; possible D gene TRBD1, 5 bases. The sequence was obtained from a man aged 18 to 30 who received the YFV17D yellow fever vaccine. DNA of the CDR3: TGTGCCAGCAGCACCGGGGCCGGGGGTAATTCACCCCTCCACTTT. Amino acid sequence: CASSTGAGGNSPLHF. Using reference TRBV2 and TRBJ1-6 for the parts outside the CDR3, the full variable domain is EPEVTQTPSHQVTQMGQEVILRCVPISNHLYFYWYRQILGQKVEFLVSFYNNEISEKSEIFDDQFSVERPDGSNFTLKIRSTKLEDSAMYFCASSTGAGGNSPLHFGNGTRLTVT.